This entry concerns a single TCR beta chain. Data came from immunoSEQ multiplex PCR; TCRdb stores just in-frame clones and leaves some out. The sample shows around 200,000 clones, roughly four fifths of them seen only once. The sample comes from a study of blood T cell repertoires in COVID-19. At the level of the study: The origin of the acute and convalescent COVID-19 samples was the United States, Italy and Spain.

V lost 1 base to trimming and J lost 8 bases, with 9 bases between them. The CDR3 contains 13 residues. The germline CDR1 and CDR2 sequences are LNHDA and SQIVND (reference sequence). The chain uses TRBV19 and TRBJ1-5; D remains unclear. The sequencing input was peripheral blood. The receptor comes from a woman aged 35 to 49 with acute or convalescent COVID-19. The CDR3 sequence is CASSIALSKPQHF. The CDR3 DNA reads TGTGCCAGTAGTATAGCTCTAAGCAAGCCCCAGCATTTT.